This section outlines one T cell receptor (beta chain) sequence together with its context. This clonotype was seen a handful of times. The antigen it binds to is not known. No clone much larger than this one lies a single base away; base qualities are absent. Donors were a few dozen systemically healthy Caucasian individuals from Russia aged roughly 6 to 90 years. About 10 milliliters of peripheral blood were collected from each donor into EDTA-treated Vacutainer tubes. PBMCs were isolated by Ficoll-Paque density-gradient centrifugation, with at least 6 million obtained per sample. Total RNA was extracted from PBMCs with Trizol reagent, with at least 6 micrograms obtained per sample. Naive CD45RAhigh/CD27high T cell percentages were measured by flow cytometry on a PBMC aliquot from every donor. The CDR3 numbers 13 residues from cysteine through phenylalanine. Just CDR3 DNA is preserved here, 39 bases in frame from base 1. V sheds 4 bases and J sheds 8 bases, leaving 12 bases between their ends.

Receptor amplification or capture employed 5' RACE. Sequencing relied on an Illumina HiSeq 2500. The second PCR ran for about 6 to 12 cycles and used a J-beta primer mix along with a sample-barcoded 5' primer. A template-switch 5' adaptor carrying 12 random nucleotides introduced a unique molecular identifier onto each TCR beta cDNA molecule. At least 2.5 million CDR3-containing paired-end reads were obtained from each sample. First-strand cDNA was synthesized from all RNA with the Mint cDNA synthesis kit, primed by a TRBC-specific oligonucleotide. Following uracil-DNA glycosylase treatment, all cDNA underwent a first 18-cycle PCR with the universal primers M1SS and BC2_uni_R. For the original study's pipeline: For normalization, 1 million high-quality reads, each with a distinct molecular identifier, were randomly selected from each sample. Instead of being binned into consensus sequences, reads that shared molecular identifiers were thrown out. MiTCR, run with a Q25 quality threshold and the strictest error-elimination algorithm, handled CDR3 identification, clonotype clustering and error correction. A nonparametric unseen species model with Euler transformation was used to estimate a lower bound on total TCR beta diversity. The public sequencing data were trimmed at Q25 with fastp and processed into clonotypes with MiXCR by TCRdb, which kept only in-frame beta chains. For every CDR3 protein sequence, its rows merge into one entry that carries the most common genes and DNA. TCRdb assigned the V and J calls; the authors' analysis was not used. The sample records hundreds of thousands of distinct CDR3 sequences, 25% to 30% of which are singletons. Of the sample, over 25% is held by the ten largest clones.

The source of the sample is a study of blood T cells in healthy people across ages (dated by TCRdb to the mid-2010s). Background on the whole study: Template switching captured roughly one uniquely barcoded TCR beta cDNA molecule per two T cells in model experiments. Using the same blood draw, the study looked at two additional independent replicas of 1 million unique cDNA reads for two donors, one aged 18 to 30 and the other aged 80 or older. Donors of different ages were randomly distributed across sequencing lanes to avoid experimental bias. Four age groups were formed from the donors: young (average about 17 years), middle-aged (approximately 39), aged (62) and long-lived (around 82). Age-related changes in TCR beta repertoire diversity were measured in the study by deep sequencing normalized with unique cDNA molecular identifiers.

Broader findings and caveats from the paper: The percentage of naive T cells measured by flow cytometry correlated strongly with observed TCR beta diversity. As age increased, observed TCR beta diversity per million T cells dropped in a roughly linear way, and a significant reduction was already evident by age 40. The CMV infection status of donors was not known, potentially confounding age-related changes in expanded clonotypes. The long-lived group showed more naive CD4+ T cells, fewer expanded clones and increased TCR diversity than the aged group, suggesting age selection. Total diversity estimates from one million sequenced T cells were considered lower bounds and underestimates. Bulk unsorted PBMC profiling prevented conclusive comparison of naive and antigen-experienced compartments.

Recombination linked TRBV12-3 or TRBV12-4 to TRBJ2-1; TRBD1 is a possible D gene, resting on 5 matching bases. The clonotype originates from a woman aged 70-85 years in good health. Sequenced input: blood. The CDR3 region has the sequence CASSWAGNHEQFF. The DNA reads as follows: TGTGCCAGCAGTTGGGCAGGGAACCATGAGCAGTTCTTC.